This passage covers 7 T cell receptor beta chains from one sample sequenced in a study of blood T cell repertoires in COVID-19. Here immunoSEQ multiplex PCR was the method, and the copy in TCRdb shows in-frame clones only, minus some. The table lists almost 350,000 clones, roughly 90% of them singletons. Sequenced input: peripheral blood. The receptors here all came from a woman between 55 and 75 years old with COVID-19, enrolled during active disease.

CDR3 loop: CASSLIRGYQPQHF. CDR3 DNA sequence: TGTGCCAGCAGTTTAATCAGGGGGTATCAGCCCCAGCATTTT. The chain carries TRBV28 and TRBJ1-5, with 7 bases matching TRBD1. The CDR3 totals 14 residues. Trimming removed 2 bases from V and 5 bases from J; junction bases left unmatched: 3. The germline V gene has CDR1 MDHEN and CDR2 SYDVKM.

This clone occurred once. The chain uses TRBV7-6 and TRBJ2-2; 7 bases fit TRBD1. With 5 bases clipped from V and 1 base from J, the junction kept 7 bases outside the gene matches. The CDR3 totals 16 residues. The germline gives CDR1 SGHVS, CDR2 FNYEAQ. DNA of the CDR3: TGTGCCAGCAGCCGGACGACAGGGTTGAACACCGGGGAGCTGTTTTTT. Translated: CASSRTTGLNTGELFF.

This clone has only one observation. The DNA of the CDR3 is TGTGCCAGCAGTCAAACCGGGGGGGGAAACTACGAGCAGTACTTC. Translating it yields CASSQTGGGNYEQYF. The chain joins TRBV2 to TRBJ2-7, with 8 bases matching TRBD2. Germline CDR1 is SNHLY and CDR2 is FYNNEI. This CDR3 is built from 15 residues. The V and J ends lost 5 bases and 3 bases, in that order; junction bases with no gene match: 9.

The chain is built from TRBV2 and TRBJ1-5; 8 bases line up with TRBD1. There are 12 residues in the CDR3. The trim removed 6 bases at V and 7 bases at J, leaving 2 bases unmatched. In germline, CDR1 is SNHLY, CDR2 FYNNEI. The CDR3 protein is CASRDRAQPQHF. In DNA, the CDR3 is TGTGCCAGCAGGGACAGGGCCCAGCCCCAGCATTTT.

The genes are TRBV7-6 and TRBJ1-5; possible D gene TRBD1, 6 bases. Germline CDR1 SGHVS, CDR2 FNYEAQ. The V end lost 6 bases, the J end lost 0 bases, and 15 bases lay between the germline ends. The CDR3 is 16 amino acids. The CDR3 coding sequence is TGTGCCAGCAGAAAGGGGGGGACAAATAGCAATCAGCCCCAGCATTTT. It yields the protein CASRKGGTNSNQPQHF.

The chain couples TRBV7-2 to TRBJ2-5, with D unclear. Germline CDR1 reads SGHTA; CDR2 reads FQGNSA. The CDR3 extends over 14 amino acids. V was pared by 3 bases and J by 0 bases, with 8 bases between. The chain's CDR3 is CASSFYGNQETQYF. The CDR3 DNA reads TGTGCCAGCAGCTTTTACGGTAACCAAGAGACCCAGTACTTC.

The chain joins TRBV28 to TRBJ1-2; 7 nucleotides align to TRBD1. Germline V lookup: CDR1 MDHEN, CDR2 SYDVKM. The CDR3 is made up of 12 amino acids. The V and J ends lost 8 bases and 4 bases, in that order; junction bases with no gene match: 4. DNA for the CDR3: TGTGCCAGCCGGCAGGGGGTCTATGGCTACACCTTC. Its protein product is CASRQGVYGYTF.